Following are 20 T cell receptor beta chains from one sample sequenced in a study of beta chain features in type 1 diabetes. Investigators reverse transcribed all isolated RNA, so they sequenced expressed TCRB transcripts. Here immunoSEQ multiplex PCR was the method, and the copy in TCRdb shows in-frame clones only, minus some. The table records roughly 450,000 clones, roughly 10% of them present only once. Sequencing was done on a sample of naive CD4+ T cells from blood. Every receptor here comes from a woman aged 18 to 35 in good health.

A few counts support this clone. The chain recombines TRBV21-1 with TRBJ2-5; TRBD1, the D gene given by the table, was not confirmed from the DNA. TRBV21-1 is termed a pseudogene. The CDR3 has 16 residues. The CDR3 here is CASSKAAVGAEETQYF. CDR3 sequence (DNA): TGTGCCAGCAGCAAAGCGGCGGTAGGGGCCGAAGAGACCCAGTACTTC.

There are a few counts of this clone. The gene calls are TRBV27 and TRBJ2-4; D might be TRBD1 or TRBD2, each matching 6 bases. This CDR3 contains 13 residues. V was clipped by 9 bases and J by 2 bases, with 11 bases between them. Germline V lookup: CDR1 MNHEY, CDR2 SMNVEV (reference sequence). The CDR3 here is CARRRDTKNIQYF. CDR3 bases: TGTGCCAGGCGGAGGGACACCAAAAACATTCAGTACTTC.

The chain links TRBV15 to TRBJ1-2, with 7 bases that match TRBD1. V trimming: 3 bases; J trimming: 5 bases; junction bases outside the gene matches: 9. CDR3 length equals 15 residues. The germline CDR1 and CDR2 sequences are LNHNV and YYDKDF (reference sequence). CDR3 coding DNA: TGTGCCACCAGCAGGTACCGGGACAGCTCGTATGGCTACACCTTC. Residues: CATSRYRDSSYGYTF.

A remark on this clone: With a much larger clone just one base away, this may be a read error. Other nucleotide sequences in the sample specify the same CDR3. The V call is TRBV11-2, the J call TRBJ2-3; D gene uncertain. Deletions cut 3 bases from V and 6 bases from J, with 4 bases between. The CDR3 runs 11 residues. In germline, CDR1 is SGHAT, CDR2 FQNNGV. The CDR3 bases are TGTGCCAGCAGCTTGGGGGATACGCAGTATTTT. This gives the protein CASSLGDTQYF.

DNA of the CDR3: TGTGCCTGGATGGATCGAGGGTACCACTATGGCTACACCTTC. As protein: CAWMDRGYHYGYTF. The V call is TRBV30, the J call TRBJ1-2; D is unresolved. Per the germline V gene, CDR1 is GTSNPN and CDR2 is SVGIG (reference sequence). V lost 4 bases, J lost 3 bases, and 15 bases lay in between. The CDR3 sequence is 14 residues long. The full variable domain, rest sourced from reference TRBV30 and TRBJ1-2, is SQTIHQWPATLVQPVGSPLSLECTVEGTSNPNLYWYRQAAGRGLQLLFYSVGIGQISSEVPQNLSASRPQDRQFILSSKKLLLSDSGFYLCAWMDRGYHYGYTFGSGTRLTVV.

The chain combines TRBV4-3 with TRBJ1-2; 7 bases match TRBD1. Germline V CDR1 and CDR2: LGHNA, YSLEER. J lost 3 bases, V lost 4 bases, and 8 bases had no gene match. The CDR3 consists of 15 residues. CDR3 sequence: CASSREYTGDYGYTF. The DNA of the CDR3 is TGCGCCAGCAGCCGAGAGTATACAGGGGACTATGGCTACACCTTC.

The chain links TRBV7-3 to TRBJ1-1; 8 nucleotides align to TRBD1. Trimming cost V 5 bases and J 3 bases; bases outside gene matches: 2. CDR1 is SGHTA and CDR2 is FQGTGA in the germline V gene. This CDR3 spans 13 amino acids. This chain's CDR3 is CASSKTGDTEAFF. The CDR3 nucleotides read TGTGCCAGCAGCAAGACAGGGGACACTGAAGCTTTCTTT.

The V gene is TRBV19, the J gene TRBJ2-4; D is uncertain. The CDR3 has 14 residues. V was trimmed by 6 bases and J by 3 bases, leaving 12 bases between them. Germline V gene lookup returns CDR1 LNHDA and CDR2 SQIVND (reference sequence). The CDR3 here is CASRISVVKNIQYF. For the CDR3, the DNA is TGTGCCAGTAGGATTAGTGTTGTCAAAAACATTCAGTACTTC.

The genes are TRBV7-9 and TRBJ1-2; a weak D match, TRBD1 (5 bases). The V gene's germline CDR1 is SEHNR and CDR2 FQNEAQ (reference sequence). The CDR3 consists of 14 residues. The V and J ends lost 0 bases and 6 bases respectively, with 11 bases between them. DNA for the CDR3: TGTGCCAGCAGCTTAGCGGCAGGGAGTAATGGCTACACCTTC. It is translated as CASSLAAGSNGYTF.

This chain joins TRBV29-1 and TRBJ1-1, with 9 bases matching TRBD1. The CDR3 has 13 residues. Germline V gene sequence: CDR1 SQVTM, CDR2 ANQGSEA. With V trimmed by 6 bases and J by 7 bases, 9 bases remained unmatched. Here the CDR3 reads CSVRDRAWNEAFF. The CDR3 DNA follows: TGCAGCGTACGGGACAGGGCCTGGAATGAAGCTTTCTTT.

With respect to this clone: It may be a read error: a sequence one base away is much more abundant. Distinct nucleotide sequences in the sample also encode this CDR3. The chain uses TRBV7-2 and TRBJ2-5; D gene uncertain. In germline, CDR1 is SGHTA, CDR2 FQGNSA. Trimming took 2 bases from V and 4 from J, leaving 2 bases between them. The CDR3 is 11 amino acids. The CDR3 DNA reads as TGTGCCAGCAGCTTACTAGAGACCCAGTACTTC. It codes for CASSLLETQYF.

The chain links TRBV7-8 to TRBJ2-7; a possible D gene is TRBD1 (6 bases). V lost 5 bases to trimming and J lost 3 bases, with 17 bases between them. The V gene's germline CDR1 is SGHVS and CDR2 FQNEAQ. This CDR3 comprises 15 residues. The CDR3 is CASSTGGTGSYEQYF. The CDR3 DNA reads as TGTGCCAGCAGCACCGGCGGAACAGGGAGCTACGAGCAGTACTTC.

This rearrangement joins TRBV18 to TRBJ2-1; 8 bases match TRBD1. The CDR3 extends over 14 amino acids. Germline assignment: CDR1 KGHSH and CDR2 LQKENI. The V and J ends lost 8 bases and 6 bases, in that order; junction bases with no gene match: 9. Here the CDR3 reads CASRRGPESNEQFF. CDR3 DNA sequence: TGTGCCAGCCGCAGGGGGCCAGAGAGCAATGAGCAGTTCTTC.

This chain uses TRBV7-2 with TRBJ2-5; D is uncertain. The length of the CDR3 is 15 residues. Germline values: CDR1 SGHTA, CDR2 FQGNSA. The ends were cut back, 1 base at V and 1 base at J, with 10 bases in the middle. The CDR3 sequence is CASSLVYGSQETQYF. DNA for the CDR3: TGTGCCAGCAGCTTAGTTTACGGGTCCCAAGAGACCCAGTACTTC. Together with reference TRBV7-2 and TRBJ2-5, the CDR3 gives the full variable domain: GAGVSQSPSNKVTEKGKDVELRCDPISGHTALYWYRQSLGQGLEFLIYFQGNSAPDKSGLPSDRFSAERTGGSVSTLTIQRTQQEDSAVYLCASSLVYGSQETQYFGPGTRLLVL.

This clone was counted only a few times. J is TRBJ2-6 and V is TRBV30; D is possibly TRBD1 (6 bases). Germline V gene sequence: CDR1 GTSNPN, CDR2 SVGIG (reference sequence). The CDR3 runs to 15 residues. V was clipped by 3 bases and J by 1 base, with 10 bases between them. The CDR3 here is CAWRETGSGANVLTF. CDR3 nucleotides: TGTGCCTGGAGGGAAACAGGGTCTGGGGCCAACGTCCTGACTTTC.

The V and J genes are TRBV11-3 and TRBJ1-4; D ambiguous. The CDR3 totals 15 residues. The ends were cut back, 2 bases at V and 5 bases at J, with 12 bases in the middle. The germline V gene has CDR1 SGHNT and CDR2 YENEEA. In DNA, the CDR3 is TGTGCCAGCAGCTTAACTCTGTATCGAAATGAAAAACTGTTTTTT. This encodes CASSLTLYRNEKLFF.

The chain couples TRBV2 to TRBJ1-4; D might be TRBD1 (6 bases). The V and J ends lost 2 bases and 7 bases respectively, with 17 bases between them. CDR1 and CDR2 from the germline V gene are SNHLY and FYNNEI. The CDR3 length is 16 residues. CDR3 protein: CASSEPPGAPIEKLFF. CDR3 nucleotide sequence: TGTGCCAGCAGTGAACCGCCAGGGGCACCGATTGAAAAACTGTTTTTT.

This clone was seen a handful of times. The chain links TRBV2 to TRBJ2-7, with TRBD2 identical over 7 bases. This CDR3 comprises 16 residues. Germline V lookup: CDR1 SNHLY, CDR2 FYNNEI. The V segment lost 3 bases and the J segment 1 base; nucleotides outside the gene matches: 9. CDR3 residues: CASSDGRLAASYEQYF. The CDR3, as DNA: TGTGCCAGCAGTGACGGTCGTCTAGCGGCTTCCTACGAGCAGTACTTC.

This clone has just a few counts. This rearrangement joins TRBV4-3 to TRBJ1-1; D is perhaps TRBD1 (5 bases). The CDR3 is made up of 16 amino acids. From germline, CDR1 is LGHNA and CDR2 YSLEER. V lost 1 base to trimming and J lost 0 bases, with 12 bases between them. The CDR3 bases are TGCGCCAGCAGCCAAGGGGAGACAGAGATGAACACTGAAGCTTTCTTT. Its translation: CASSQGETEMNTEAFF.

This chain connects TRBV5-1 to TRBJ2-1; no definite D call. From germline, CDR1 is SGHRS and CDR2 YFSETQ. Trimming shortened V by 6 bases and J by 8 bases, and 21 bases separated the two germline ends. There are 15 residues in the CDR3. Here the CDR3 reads CASTRLNPKVDEQFF. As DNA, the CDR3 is TGCGCCAGCACCCGGTTAAACCCGAAGGTAGATGAGCAGTTCTTC.